Listed below are T cell receptor beta chains from one sample, sequenced in a study of blood T cells in healthy people across ages. TCRdb reprocessed the 5' RACE reads via MiXCR and lists one record per CDR3 protein. The sample includes more than 1,400,000 distinct CDR3 sequences, 42% seen only once; the top ten take roughly 7.9%. Sequenced: blood. These receptors were taken from a woman aged 18-30 years in good health. Both conserved end residues are trimmed from each CDR3. Clone size appears in some rows only: once, few, many, or a class for an expanded clone.

len	abundance	v_gene	j_gene	CDR3aa
10	NA	TRBV7-9	TRBJ2-5	ASSLLAGVEY
14	NA	TRBV6-6	TRBJ1-4	ASTVQQTRANEKLF
12	NA	TRBV5-1	TRBJ1-2	ASSLDRGVDGYT
12	many	TRBV29-1	TRBJ2-3	SSSSVTARDTQY
12	few	TRBV29-1	TRBJ1-1	SVETRLLNTEAF
11	NA	TRBV12-3/TRBV12-4	TRBJ2-5	ASSLTSVGTQY
10	few	TRBV29-1	TRBJ2-7	SVEGRGGEQY
12	few	TRBV24-1	TRBJ1-2	ATSDQDINYGYT
11	NA	TRBV29-1	TRBJ2-2	SGKTVPTGELF
13	NA	TRBV20-1	TRBJ2-1	SASPFGGSSYEQF
13	NA	TRBV3-1	TRBJ2-4	ASSLSGAAKNIQY
10	NA	TRBV28	TRBJ1-2	ASRPQRDGYT
17	few	TRBV20-1	TRBJ2-1	SARDFVAGGRSSYNEQF
11	few	TRBV7-2	TRBJ2-1	ASSLGAANEQF
14	NA	TRBV18	TRBJ2-7	ASSPARGLVTYEQY
12	few	TRBV12-3/TRBV12-4	TRBJ2-3	ASSLGGRSDTQY
16	NA	TRBV15	TRBJ2-1	ATSSPWRTGVNYNEQF
13	NA	TRBV29-1	TRBJ1-2	SVASQPGPLYGYT
15	NA	TRBV5-1	TRBJ2-2	ASSQNSDRLNTGELF
13	NA	TRBV25-1	TRBJ2-2	ASSLYSSGTGELF
15	NA	TRBV3-1	TRBJ2-3	ASSHPGRRDITDTQY
11	NA	TRBV20-1	NA	SASLSGGDEQY
13	NA	TRBV4-1	TRBJ2-7	ASSQVAQGGYEQY
10	NA	TRBV20-1	TRBJ2-7	SARSLIYEQY
11	NA	TRBV6-5	TRBJ1-2	ASSYATGPGYT
13	NA	TRBV28	TRBJ2-7	ASSKTTGGIREQY